One TCR beta chain is described in this entry. Its antigen is not identified. The source of the sample is a study of long-term antiretroviral therapy in people with HIV. Study in general: First collections came about a decade before the 2015 immediate-ART recommendation. Overall study results and limits: Repertoire dominance by clones expanded before ART was seen at all time points. Repertoires from HIV showed CDR3 length ranges narrower than those of controls.

There was at least one pre-ART PBMC sample for each donor, plus at least two post-ART PBMC samples. Sequencing relied on immunoSEQ assay v3.0, run at survey level. Clones were sequenced by immunoSEQ multiplex PCR, and TCRdb holds only the in-frame ones, with some missing. The sample contains approximately 30,000 clones, approximately 86% of which appear only once. The TCR originated in a woman aged 30 to 39 with HIV. The source material was unsorted PBMCs, sampled 0.8 years after starting antiretroviral therapy.

The CDR3 sequence: CASSLGLAGGEQFF. The CDR3 DNA reads as TGTGCCAGCAGCTTGGGACTAGCGGGCGGTGAGCAGTTCTTC. J is TRBJ2-1 and V is TRBV7-2, with TRBD2 matching over 12 bases. The germline CDR1 and CDR2 sequences are SGHTA and FQGNSA. This CDR3 is built from 14 residues. After removal of 3 bases from V and 9 bases from J, the junction contained 3 bases not matched to a gene.